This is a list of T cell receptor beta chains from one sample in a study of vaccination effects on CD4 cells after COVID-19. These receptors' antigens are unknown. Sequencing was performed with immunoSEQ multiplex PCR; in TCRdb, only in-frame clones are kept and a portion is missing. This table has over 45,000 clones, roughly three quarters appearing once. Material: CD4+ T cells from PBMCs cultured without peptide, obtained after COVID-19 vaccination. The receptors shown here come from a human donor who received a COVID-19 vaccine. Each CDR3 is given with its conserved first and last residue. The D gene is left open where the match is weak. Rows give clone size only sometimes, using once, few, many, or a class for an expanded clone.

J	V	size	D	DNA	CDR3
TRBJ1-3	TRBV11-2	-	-	TGTGCCAGCAGCTTACAGGGTGGGTGGAACACCATATATTTT	CASSLQGGWNTIYF
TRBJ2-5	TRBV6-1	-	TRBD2	TGTGCCAGCAGTGAAGCGGGACTAGTAGGAGAGACCCAGTACTTC	CASSEAGLVGETQYF
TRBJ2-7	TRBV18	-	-	TGTGCCAGCTCACCACCGACGGGGCAGACCTACGAGCAGTACTTC	CASSPPTGQTYEQYF
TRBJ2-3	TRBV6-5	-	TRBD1	TGTGCCAGCAGGGGGGACAGGGGGAGCACAGATACGCAGTATTTT	CASRGDRGSTDTQYF
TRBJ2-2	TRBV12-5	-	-	TGTGCTAGTGGTCGACCGGCGGGTCGACTCGGGGAGCTGTTTTTT	CASGRPAGRLGELFF
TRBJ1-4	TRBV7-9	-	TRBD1	TGTGCCAGCAGCTTAGGGACAGGGACGGGCCTCGAGCGGGATTTT	CASSLGTGTGLERDF
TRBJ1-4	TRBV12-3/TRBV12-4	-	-	TGTGCCAGCAGTTTTTGGGGGACGGTACTGTTTTTT	CASSFWGTVLFF
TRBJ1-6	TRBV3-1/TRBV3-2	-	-	TGTGCCAGCAGCCCCCAGGGGAGAGGTTCACCCCTCCACTTT	CASSPQGRGSPLHF
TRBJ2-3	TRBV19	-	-	TGTGCCAGTAGTATATCGGCTAGCACAGATACGCAGTATTTT	CASSISASTDTQYF
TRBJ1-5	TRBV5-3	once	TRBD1	TGTGCCAGAAGCTTGCAGGGGGCGGAAGGCAATCAGCCCCAGCATTTT	CARSLQGAEGNQPQHF
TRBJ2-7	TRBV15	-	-	TGTGCCACCAGCGTCTCTAGGGCAGGCGCCTACGAGCAGTACTTC	CATSVSRAGAYEQYF
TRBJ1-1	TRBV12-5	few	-	TGTGCTAGTGGTTTGGTACCGAGGGGTGAAGCTTTCTTT	CASGLVPRGEAFF
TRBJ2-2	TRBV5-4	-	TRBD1	TGTGCCAGCAGCACCGGGACAGTCACCGGGGAGCTGTTTTTT	CASSTGTVTGELFF
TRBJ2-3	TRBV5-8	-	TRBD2	TGTGCCAGCAGCTTATCCATTGGACTAGCGGGGGGCGCAGGCACAGATACGCAGTATTTT	CASSLSIGLAGGAGTDTQYF
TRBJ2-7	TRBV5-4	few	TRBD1	TGTGCCAGCAGCTGGGACAGGGGATCCCCATACGAGCAGTACTTC	CASSWDRGSPYEQYF
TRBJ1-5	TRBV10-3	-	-	TGTGCCATCAGTGATGGGGCGGGCAATCAGCCCCAGCATTTT	CAISDGAGNQPQHF
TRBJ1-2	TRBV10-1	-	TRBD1	TGCGCCAGCGGGCGGACAGGGGAGGCCGGCTACACCTTC	CASGRTGEAGYTF
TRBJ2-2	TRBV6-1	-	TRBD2	TGTGCCAGCAGTGAACTAGCGGGAGACACCGGGGAGCTGTTTTTT	CASSELAGDTGELFF
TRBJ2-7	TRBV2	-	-	TGTGCCAGCAGAGTGGCAGGGTCCGAGCAGTACTTC	CASRVAGSEQYF
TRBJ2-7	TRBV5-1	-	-	TGCGCCAGCAGTTCACGGCTGGGGAGGAGGTTGAATTACGAGCAGTACTTC	CASSSRLGRRLNYEQYF
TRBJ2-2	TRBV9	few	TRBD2	TGTGCCAGCAGCGTAGGCGGGACTAGCGGGGCCATCGGGGAGCTGTTTTTT	CASSVGGTSGAIGELFF
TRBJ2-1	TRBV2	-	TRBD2	TGTGCCAGCATGCCGGGAAGAGGAGCGGGAAACCACAATGAGCAGTTCTTC	CASMPGRGAGNHNEQFF
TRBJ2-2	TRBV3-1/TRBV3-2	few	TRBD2	TGTGCCAGCAGCCAAACTAGCGGGGCCGGGGAGCTGTTTTTT	CASSQTSGAGELFF
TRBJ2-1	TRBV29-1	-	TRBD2	TGCAGCGTTGAAGGGGCCTCCGCGGGAGTGAACTACAATGAGCAGTTCTTC	CSVEGASAGVNYNEQFF
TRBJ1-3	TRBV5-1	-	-	TGCGCCAGCAGCTTGGGGGATCCCCTCTCTGGAAACACCATATATTTT	CASSLGDPLSGNTIYF
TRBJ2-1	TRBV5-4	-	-	TGTGCCAGCAGCCCCGTAGGGGGGATCAAGGCGGAGCAGTTCTTC	CASSPVGGIKAEQFF
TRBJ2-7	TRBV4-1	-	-	TGCGCCAGCAGCCCCCTTTTCCCTCCCGCCTACGAGCAGTACTTC	CASSPLFPPAYEQYF
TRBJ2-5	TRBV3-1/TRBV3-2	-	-	TGTGCCAGCAGCCTCCGACAGGCCCACCAAGAGACCCAGTACTTC	CASSLRQAHQETQYF
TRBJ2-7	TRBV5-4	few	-	TGTGCCAGCAGCTTGGTATCAGTCCCCTACGAGCAGTACTTC	CASSLVSVPYEQYF
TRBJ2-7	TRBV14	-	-	TGTGCCAGCAGCCAAATGGGTTACGAGCAGTACTTC	CASSQMGYEQYF
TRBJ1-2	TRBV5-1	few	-	TGCGCCAGCAGCTTGGCCGGAGGGGAGGGGAGGTATGGCTACACCTTC	CASSLAGGEGRYGYTF
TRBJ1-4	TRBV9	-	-	TGTGCCAGCAGCGGGTCCGATGGTGGCGTTAATGAAAAACTGTTTTTT	CASSGSDGGVNEKLFF
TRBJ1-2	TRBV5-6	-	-	TGTGCCAGCAGCTTGGCTCGTGGCAGGCCGAACTATGGCTACACCTTC	CASSLARGRPNYGYTF
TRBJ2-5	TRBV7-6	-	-	TGTGCCAGCAGCGTGATGGTTTCGCCGGCAGAGACCCAGTACTTC	CASSVMVSPAETQYF
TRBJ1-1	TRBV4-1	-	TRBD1	TGCGCCAGCAGCCAAGGTAGGGCCCGGGACAGGATTAACACTGAAGCTTTCTTT	CASSQGRARDRINTEAFF
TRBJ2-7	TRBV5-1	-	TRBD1	TGCGCCAGCAGCCTGGGACAGGGGGACTTATCAGAGAACGAGCAGTACTTC	CASSLGQGDLSENEQYF
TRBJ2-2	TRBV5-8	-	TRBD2	TGTGCCAGCAGCTACGGGACTATGAACACCGGGGAGCTGTTTTTT	CASSYGTMNTGELFF
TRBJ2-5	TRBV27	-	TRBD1	TGTGCCAGCAGTTACCACGGACAGGCCCAGACCCAGTACTTC	CASSYHGQAQTQYF
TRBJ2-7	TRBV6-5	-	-	TGTGCCAGCAGTTACCCCAAGACAGGACCCGGCGAGCAGTACTTC	CASSYPKTGPGEQYF
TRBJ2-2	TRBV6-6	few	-	TGTGCCAGCGAAGTACGGGTCCCCCGCCGGGAGCTGTTTTTT	CASEVRVPRRELFF
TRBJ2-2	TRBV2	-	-	TGTGCCAGCAGTGTACAGGGATACACCGGGGAGCTGTTTTTT	CASSVQGYTGELFF
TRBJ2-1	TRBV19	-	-	TGTGCCAGTAGTATCTCGCAGGCGAAGCAGTTCTTC	CASSISQAKQFF
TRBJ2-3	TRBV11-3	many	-	TGTGCCAGCAGCTTAGGAGGTTTAAGCACAGATACGCAGTATTTT	CASSLGGLSTDTQYF
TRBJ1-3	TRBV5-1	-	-	TGCGCCAGCAGCTTGTCAGGGTCGGACTCTGGAAACACCATATATTTT	CASSLSGSDSGNTIYF
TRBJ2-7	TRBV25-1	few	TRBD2	TGTGCCAGCAGTGAAGCTAGCGGGGGGGCCTACGAGCAGTACTTC	CASSEASGGAYEQYF
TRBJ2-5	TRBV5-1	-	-	TGCGCCAGCAGCTTGGTTTCTAGCCGAGAGACCCAGTACTTC	CASSLVSSRETQYF
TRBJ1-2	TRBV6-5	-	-	TGTGCCAGCAGTTATAGTAACTATGGCTACACCTTC	CASSYSNYGYTF
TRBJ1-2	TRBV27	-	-	TGTGCCAGCAGTTTCCAGGGAATAAGTGGCTACACCTTC	CASSFQGISGYTF
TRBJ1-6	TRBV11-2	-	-	TGTGCCAGCAGCTTAGTGGCAGGGACCTCCTATAATTCACCCCTCCACTTT	CASSLVAGTSYNSPLHF
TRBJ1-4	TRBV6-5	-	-	TGTGCCAGCAAGTTGGGAAACACCTACGGTGAAAAACTGTTTTTT	CASKLGNTYGEKLFF
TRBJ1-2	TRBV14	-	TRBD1	TGTGCCAGCAGGCCAGGGGGCTCTAACTATGGCTACACCTTC	CASRPGGSNYGYTF
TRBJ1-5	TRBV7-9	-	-	TGTGCCAGCAGCTTAGGGGGTCAGGGTGGGATCAATCAGCCCCAGCATTTT	CASSLGGQGGINQPQHF
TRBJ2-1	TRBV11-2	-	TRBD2	TGTGCCAGCAGCTTAAGACTAGCGGGCCAAGGCTACAATGAGCAGTTCTTC	CASSLRLAGQGYNEQFF
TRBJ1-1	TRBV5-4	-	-	TGTGCCAGCAGGCAAGCGGGGGGGGCGCGAGCTGAAGCTTTCTTT	CASRQAGGARAEAFF
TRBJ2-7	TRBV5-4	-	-	TGTGCCAGCAGCTCTGGACAGACCTACGAGCAGTACTTC	CASSSGQTYEQYF